Listed below are T cell receptor beta chains from one sample, sequenced in a study of blood T cell repertoires in COVID-19. Generated by immunoSEQ multiplex PCR, the TCRdb table keeps only in-frame clones and is missing some. The table records 55,000 to 85,000 clones, around 84% of them present only once. What was sequenced was peripheral blood. These receptors were obtained from a woman in her seventies with acute or convalescent COVID-19. The CDR3 runs from the conserved cysteine through the conserved F or W. D genes are given only for firm matches. Clone size, where shown, is once, few, many, or a class for clones that have expanded.

clone size,D gene,J gene,V gene,CDR3 protein,CDR3 DNA
.,TRBD1,TRBJ1-2,TRBV3-1/TRBV3-2,CASSEQRTGGNYGYTF,TGTGCCAGCAGCGAACAGAGGACAGGGGGCAACTATGGCTACACCTTC
.,.,TRBJ1-3,TRBV5-6,CASRSLSGNTIYF,TGTGCCAGCAGATCACTATCTGGAAACACCATATATTTT
.,.,TRBJ2-2,TRBV11-2,CASSLSRDTGELFF,TGTGCCAGCAGCTTATCGAGAGACACCGGGGAGCTGTTTTTT
.,TRBD1,TRBJ2-1,TRBV7-9,CASSPQGAPGNEQFF,TGTGCCAGCAGCCCACAGGGGGCCCCAGGAAATGAGCAGTTCTTC
few,TRBD1,TRBJ1-6,TRBV7-2,CASSLASRGPNSPLHF,TGTGCCAGCAGCTTGGCAAGCAGGGGGCCTAATTCACCCCTCCACTTT
.,TRBD1,TRBJ2-7,TRBV18,CASSLTGDGYEQYF,TGTGCCAGCTCACTCACAGGGGACGGGTACGAGCAGTACTTC
.,.,TRBJ1-4,TRBV2,CASSDFGGGKLFF,TGTGCCAGCAGTGACTTCGGGGGGGGGAAACTGTTTTTT
.,.,TRBJ1-4,TRBV6-5,CASSKEPGNEKLFF,TGTGCCAGCAGTAAGGAGCCAGGGAATGAAAAACTGTTTTTT
.,TRBD1,TRBJ2-1,TRBV19,CASSIPGQGSHEQFF,TGTGCCAGTAGTATACCGGGACAGGGGTCGCATGAGCAGTTCTTC
.,.,TRBJ1-1,TRBV5-1,CASSLAGYEVNTEAFF,TGCGCCAGCAGCTTGGCAGGGTATGAGGTGAACACTGAAGCTTTCTTT
.,TRBD2,TRBJ2-3,TRBV19,CASSMARGGGTDTQYF,TGTGCCAGTAGTATGGCTCGCGGCGGGGGAACAGATACGCAGTATTTT
.,.,TRBJ2-6,TRBV6-5,CASSLLGANVLTF,TGTGCCAGCAGTCTACTTGGGGCCAACGTCCTGACTTTC
.,.,TRBJ1-6,TRBV7-2,CASSPGSNNSPLHF,TGTGCCAGCAGCCCCGGGAGCAATAATTCACCCCTCCACTTT
.,.,TRBJ2-1,TRBV29-1,CSVARDFPNEQFF,TGCAGCGTTGCCCGGGACTTCCCTAATGAGCAGTTCTTC
.,TRBD1,TRBJ1-2,TRBV4-1,CASSQPAGTVDFNYGYTF,TGCGCCAGCAGCCAACCGGCCGGGACAGTGGACTTTAACTATGGCTACACCTTC
.,TRBD1,TRBJ1-1,TRBV25-1,CASIGTDKPGTEAFF,TGTGCCAGCATAGGGACAGACAAACCGGGCACTGAAGCTTTCTTT
.,TRBD2,TRBJ2-5,TRBV13,CASSFSGTKETQYF,TGTGCCAGCAGCTTCTCCGGGACTAAAGAGACCCAGTACTTC
.,.,TRBJ1-5,TRBV7-2,CASSLDRSFGQPQHF,TGTGCCAGCAGCCTCGACAGGTCCTTTGGTCAGCCCCAGCATTTT
.,.,TRBJ2-1,TRBV2,CASSAGAPQVGEQFF,TGTGCCAGCTCGGCGGGGGCCCCTCAGGTTGGTGAGCAGTTCTTC
.,TRBD2,TRBJ2-7,TRBV18,CASSPTSGDSEQYF,TGTGCCAGCTCACCAACTAGCGGGGACAGCGAGCAGTACTTC
.,.,TRBJ2-2,TRBV18,CASSPGQQTGELFF,TGTGCCAGCTCACCTGGACAGCAAACCGGGGAGCTGTTTTTT
.,.,TRBJ2-7,TRBV7-2,CASSLAQGSEQYF,TGTGCCAGCAGCTTAGCGCAGGGATCCGAGCAGTACTTC
few,.,TRBJ2-5,TRBV7-2,CASSLGPREQETQYF,TGTGCCAGCAGCTTAGGTCCTAGGGAGCAAGAGACCCAGTACTTC
.,TRBD1,TRBJ2-5,TRBV30,CAWSFNRGETQYF,TGTGCCTGGAGTTTCAACAGGGGAGAGACCCAGTACTTC
.,TRBD1,TRBJ2-1,TRBV11-2,CASSLDRVGEQFF,TGTGCCAGCAGCCTGGACAGGGTGGGGGAGCAGTTCTTC
.,TRBD1,TRBJ2-7,TRBV5-6,CASSLWSSGTGSYEQYF,TGTGCCAGCAGCTTGTGGTCCTCCGGGACAGGGAGCTACGAGCAGTACTTC
.,TRBD1,TRBJ2-3,TRBV7-2,CASSLVVTGGVRTQYF,TGTGCCAGCAGCTTAGTCGTGACAGGGGGCGTTAGGACGCAGTATTTT
.,.,TRBJ2-7,TRBV13,CASSLGKGAGGTVFEQYF,TGTGCCAGCAGCTTAGGAAAGGGAGCTGGGGGGACAGTCTTCGAGCAGTACTTC
few,.,TRBJ2-5,TRBV5-4,CASSAGTTNQETQYF,TGTGCCAGCAGCGCCGGGACAACCAACCAAGAGACCCAGTACTTC
.,TRBD1,TRBJ1-2,TRBV7-9,CASSLADRGHGYTF,TGTGCCAGCAGCTTGGCCGACAGGGGCCATGGCTACACCTTC
.,TRBD1,TRBJ2-7,TRBV6-5,CASGTGSYEQYF,TGTGCCAGCGGGACAGGGTCCTACGAGCAGTACTTC
.,TRBD1,TRBJ2-5,TRBV6-6,CASRNTGGQETQYF,TGTGCCAGCAGAAATACAGGGGGCCAAGAGACCCAGTACTTC
.,TRBD1,TRBJ2-5,TRBV9,CASSVQNGQGETQYF,TGTGCCAGCAGCGTACAAAACGGACAGGGGGAGACCCAGTACTTC